The 18 T cell receptor beta chains reported below all come from one sample, sequenced in a study of blood T cell repertoires in COVID-19. This table comes from immunoSEQ multiplex PCR, and its TCRdb copy is limited to in-frame clones, with some not included. The table includes 15,000 to 20,000 clones, around 92% detected once. The sequenced sample consisted of peripheral blood. These receptors originate from a human donor in a cohort sampled during active COVID-19.

This chain uses TRBV7-2 with TRBJ1-3, with D tentatively TRBD1 (6 bases). The V gene lost 5 bases and the J gene lost 3 bases, with 11 bases spanning the gap. CDR3 size: 14 residues. CDR1 SGHTA and CDR2 FQGNSA come from the germline V gene. This CDR3 is CASSPTRGGNTIYF. CDR3 sequence (DNA): TGTGCCAGCAGCCCAACCAGGGGTGGAAACACCATATATTTT.

This chain uses TRBV5-1 with TRBJ2-2, with 9 bases matching TRBD1. The junction had 6 bases not matched to a gene; V was cut back by 6 bases and J by 6 bases. There are 14 residues in the CDR3. Germline values: CDR1 SGHRS, CDR2 YFSETQ. The DNA for the CDR3 is TGCGCCAGCACCAGGGACAGGGAGTCCGGGGAGCTGTTTTTT. Residues: CASTRDRESGELFF. Full variable domain (outside the CDR3, taken from reference TRBV5-1 and TRBJ2-2): KAGVTQTPRYLIKTRGQQVTLSCSPISGHRSVSWYQQTPGQGLQFLFEYFSETQRNKGNFPGRFSGRQFSNSRSEMNVSTLELGDSALYLCASTRDRESGELFFGEGSRLTVL.

The chain joins TRBV12-5 to TRBJ2-5; 9 bases line up with TRBD1. Trimming at V came to 6 bases and at J to 4 bases, leaving 6 bases not matched to a gene. The CDR3 has 14 residues. CDR1 and CDR2 from the germline V gene are LGHNT and FRNRAP. CDR3 sequence (DNA): TGTGCTAGTGGCACCTTGACAGGGGGAGAGACCCAGTACTTC. It specifies CASGTLTGGETQYF. The whole variable domain, filled in from reference TRBV12-5 and TRBJ2-5, reads DARVTQTPRHKVTEMGQEVTMRCQPILGHNTVFWYRQTMMQGLELLAYFRNRAPLDDSGMPKDRFSAEMPDATLATLKIQPSEPRDSAVYFCASGTLTGGETQYFGPGTRLLVL.

This sequence joins TRBV7-2 and TRBJ2-7; weak D call: TRBD2 (6 bases). Germline-derived CDR1 and CDR2 are SGHTA and FQGNSA. The CDR3 loop spans 12 amino acids. V gave up 0 bases and J gave up 7 bases, with 7 bases separating them. As DNA, the CDR3 is TGTGCCAGCAGCTTAGCGGGGGGTGAGCAGTACTTC. Translated: CASSLAGGEQYF.

The CDR3 is CASRPGTGQYSNQPQHF. The CDR3 nucleotides are TGTGCCAGCAGGCCCGGGACAGGACAATATAGCAATCAGCCCCAGCATTTT. This rearrangement joins TRBV3-1 (or the pseudogene TRBV3-2) to TRBJ1-5; TRBD1 matches 8 bases. The CDR3 covers 17 residues. Germline values: CDR1 LGHDT, CDR2 YNNKEL (reference sequence). V lost 6 bases to trimming and J lost 0 bases; unmatched junction nucleotides: 10.

This rearrangement joins TRBV12-1 to TRBJ2-7; the DNA was not compared with TRBD2, the D call given in the table. TRBV12-1 is given as a pseudogene. This CDR3 has 18 residues. CDR3 sequence reads: CASTPHSVASIVFYEQYF. The DNA of the CDR3 is TGTGCCAGCACCCCCCATTCCGTGGCTAGCATAGTATTCTACGAGCAGTACTTC.

The chain employs TRBV4-2 and TRBJ1-2; 7 bases fit TRBD1. V lost 0 bases, J lost 3 bases, and 16 bases stayed unmatched. The CDR3 contains 19 residues. CDR1 LGHNA and CDR2 YNFKEQ come from the germline V gene. DNA of the CDR3: TGTGCCAGCAGCCAAGAAGGTCGGACAGGCCCCCTCTCCCACTATGGCTACACCTTC. This encodes CASSQEGRTGPLSHYGYTF.

The J gene is TRBJ2-5, the V gene TRBV5-4; 8 nucleotides line up with TRBD1. The ends lost 4 bases at V and 4 bases at J; junction bases unmatched: 9. Looked up from germline, CDR1 is SGHNT and CDR2 is YYREEE (reference sequence). The CDR3 length is 15 residues. CDR3: CASSTGQGIGETQYF. CDR3 in DNA: TGTGCCAGCAGCACCGGACAGGGTATCGGAGAGACCCAGTACTTC.

The V and J genes are TRBV2 and TRBJ2-7; 8 nucleotides agree with TRBD1. Germline CDR1 reads SNHLY; CDR2 reads FYNNEI. V dropped 4 bases and J dropped 1; count of bases not matched to a gene: 3. This CDR3 comprises 14 residues. CDR3: CASSGQGPSYEQYF. The CDR3 DNA follows: TGTGCCAGCAGTGGACAGGGGCCGTCCTACGAGCAGTACTTC.

The chain uses TRBV5-1 and TRBJ1-1, with D hard to call. Germline values: CDR1 SGHRS, CDR2 YFSETQ. This CDR3 contains 13 residues. The V and J ends lost 0 bases and 6 bases respectively, with 9 bases between them. The CDR3, as DNA: TGCGCCAGCAGCTTGGACTCTGTGGCTGAAGCTTTCTTT. This translates into CASSLDSVAEAFF.

The J gene is TRBJ1-5, the V gene TRBV30; D may be TRBD1 (6 bases). Germline V gives CDR1 GTSNPN, CDR2 SVGIG (reference sequence). CDR3 size: 14 residues. Trimming cost V 0 bases and J 6 bases, with 12 bases left between them. CDR3 sequence: CAWSVGGGRQPQHF. The CDR3 DNA reads TGTGCCTGGAGTGTAGGCGGGGGGCGTCAGCCCCAGCATTTT.

The chain couples TRBV12-3 or TRBV12-4 to TRBJ2-7; unclear D gene. Trimming pared 2 bases from V and 4 bases from J, leaving 9 bases between. The CDR3 consists of 13 residues. CDR3: CASSLLQNYEQYF. The CDR3 region has the DNA TGTGCCAGCAGTTTATTACAGAATTACGAGCAGTACTTC.

This clone was recorded only once. The rearrangement links TRBV5-1 to TRBJ1-1; 9 bases fit TRBD1. There are 16 residues in the CDR3. Germline V CDR1 and CDR2: SGHRS, YFSETQ. Trimming at V came to 2 bases and at J to 0 bases, leaving 5 bases not matched to a gene. The CDR3 DNA sequence: TGCGCCAGCAGCTTTACAGGGGGCTCGTTGAACACTGAAGCTTTCTTT. It yields the protein CASSFTGGSLNTEAFF.

V is TRBV21-1 and J is TRBJ2-1; the table's D call, TRBD1, was not checked against the DNA. TRBV21-1 is noted as a pseudogene. There are 21 residues in the CDR3. The CDR3 coding sequence is TGTGCCAGCAGCCTTAAAGGGGCCAGGGGGCGCGAAAGGAAGTTTTGCAATGAGCAGTTCTTC. It encodes CASSLKGARGRERKFCNEQFF.

The genes are TRBV5-1 and TRBJ1-6, with D perhaps matching TRBD1 (6 bases). Trimming removed 0 bases from V and 6 bases from J, with 10 bases in between. CDR1 is SGHRS, CDR2 YFSETQ, per germline. This CDR3 is built from 15 residues. This chain's CDR3 is CASSLDGRGNSPLHF. CDR3 in DNA: TGCGCCAGCAGCTTGGATGGCAGGGGTAATTCACCCCTCCACTTT. The complete variable domain, with remaining parts taken from reference TRBV5-1 and TRBJ1-6, reads KAGVTQTPRYLIKTRGQQVTLSCSPISGHRSVSWYQQTPGQGLQFLFEYFSETQRNKGNFPGRFSGRQFSNSRSEMNVSTLELGDSALYLCASSLDGRGNSPLHFGNGTRLTVT.

The genes are TRBV29-1 and TRBJ2-7, with 8 nucleotides matching TRBD1. This CDR3 has 12 amino acids. The germline CDR1 and CDR2 sequences are SQVTM and ANQGSEA. J was trimmed by 2 bases and V by 4 bases; bases with no gene match: 1. As DNA, the CDR3 is TGCAGCGTTGGGACAGGGCCCTACGAGCAGTACTTC. It encodes CSVGTGPYEQYF.

The V gene is TRBV5-1, the J gene TRBJ2-5; TRBD2 is a possible D gene (7 bases). Germline V gene sequence: CDR1 SGHRS, CDR2 YFSETQ. This CDR3 comprises 17 residues. The V gene lost 3 bases and the J gene lost 1 base, with 19 bases spanning the gap. As DNA, the CDR3 is TGCGCCAGCAGCTCCCCAGCGGGACAAAGGTTCCAAGAGACCCAGTACTTC. Translating it yields CASSSPAGQRFQETQYF.

V and J are TRBV30 and TRBJ2-1, with 8 bases that match TRBD1. Germline values: CDR1 GTSNPN, CDR2 SVGIG (reference sequence). J was trimmed by 7 bases and V by 3 bases; bases with no gene match: 11. This CDR3 comprises 15 residues. The DNA for the CDR3 is TGTGCCTGGAGGAAGGACAGGGAGTTCTGGAATGAGCAGTTCTTC. It specifies CAWRKDREFWNEQFF. Combining the CDR3 with reference TRBV30 and TRBJ2-1 gives the whole variable domain SQTIHQWPATLVQPVGSPLSLECTVEGTSNPNLYWYRQAAGRGLQLLFYSVGIGQISSEVPQNLSASRPQDRQFILSSKKLLLSDSGFYLCAWRKDREFWNEQFFGPGTRLTVL.